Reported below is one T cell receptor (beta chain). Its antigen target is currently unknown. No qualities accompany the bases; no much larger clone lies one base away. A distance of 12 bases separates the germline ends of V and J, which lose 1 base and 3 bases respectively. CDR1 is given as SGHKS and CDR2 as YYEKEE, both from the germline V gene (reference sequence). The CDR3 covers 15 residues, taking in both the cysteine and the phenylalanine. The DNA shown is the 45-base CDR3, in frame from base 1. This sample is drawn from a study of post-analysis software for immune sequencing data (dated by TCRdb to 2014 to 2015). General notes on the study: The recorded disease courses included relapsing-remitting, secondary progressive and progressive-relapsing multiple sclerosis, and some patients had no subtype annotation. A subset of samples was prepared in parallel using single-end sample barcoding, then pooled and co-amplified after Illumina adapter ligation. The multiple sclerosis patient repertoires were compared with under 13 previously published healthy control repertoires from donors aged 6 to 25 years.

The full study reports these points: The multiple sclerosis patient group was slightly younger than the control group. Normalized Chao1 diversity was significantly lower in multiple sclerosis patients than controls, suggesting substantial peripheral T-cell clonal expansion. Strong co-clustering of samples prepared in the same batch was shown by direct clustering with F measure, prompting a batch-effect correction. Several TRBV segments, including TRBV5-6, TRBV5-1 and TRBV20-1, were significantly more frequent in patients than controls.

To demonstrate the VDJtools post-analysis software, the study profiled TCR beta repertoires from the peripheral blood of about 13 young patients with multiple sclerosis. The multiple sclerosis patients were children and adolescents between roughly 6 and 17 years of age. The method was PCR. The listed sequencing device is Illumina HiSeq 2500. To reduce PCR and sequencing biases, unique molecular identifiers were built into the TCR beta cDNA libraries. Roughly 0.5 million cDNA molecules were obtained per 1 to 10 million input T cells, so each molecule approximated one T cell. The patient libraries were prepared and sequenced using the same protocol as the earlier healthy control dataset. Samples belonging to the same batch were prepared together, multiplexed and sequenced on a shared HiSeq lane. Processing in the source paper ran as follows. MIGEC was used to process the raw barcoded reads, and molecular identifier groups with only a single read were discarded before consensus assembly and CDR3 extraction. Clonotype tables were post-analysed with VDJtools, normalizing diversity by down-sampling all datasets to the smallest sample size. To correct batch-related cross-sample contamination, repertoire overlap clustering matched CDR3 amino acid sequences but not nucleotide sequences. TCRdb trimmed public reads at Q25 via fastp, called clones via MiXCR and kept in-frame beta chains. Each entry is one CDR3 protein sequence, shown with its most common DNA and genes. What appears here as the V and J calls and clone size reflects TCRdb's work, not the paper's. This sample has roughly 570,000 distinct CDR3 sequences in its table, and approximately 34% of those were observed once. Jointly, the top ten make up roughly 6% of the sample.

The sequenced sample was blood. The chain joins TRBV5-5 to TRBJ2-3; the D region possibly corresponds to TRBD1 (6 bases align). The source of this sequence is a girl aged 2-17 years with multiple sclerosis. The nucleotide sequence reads TGTGCCAGCAGCTTGAATTGGGACACTACAGATACGCAGTATTTT. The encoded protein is CASSLNWDTTDTQYF. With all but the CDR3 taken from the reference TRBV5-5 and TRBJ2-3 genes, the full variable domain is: DAGVTQSPTHLIKTRGQQVTLRCSPISGHKSVSWYQQVLGQGPQFIFQYYEKEERGRGNFPDRFSARQFPNYSSELNVNALLLGDSALYLCASSLNWDTTDTQYFGPGTRLTVL.